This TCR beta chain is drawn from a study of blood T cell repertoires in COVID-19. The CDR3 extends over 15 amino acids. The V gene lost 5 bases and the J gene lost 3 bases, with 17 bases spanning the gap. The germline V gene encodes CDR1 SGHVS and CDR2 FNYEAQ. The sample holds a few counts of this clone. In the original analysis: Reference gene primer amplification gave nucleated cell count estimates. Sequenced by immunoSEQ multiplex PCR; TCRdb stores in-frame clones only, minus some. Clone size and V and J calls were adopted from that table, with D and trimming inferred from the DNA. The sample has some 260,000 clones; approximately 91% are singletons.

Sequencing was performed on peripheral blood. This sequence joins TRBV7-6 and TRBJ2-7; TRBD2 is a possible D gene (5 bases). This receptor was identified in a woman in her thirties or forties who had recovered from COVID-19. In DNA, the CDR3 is TGTGCCAGCAGCCCAGAGGGCCCAGGAAACTACGAGCAGTACTTC. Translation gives CASSPEGPGNYEQYF. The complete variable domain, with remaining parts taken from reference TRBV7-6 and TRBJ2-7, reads GAGVSQSPRYKVTKRGQDVALRCDPISGHVSLYWYRQALGQGPEFLTYFNYEAQQDKSGLPNDRFSAERPEGSISTLTIQRTEQRDSAMYRCASSPEGPGNYEQYFGPGTRLTVT.